The 4 T cell receptor beta chains below come from one sample, sequenced in a study of shared clonotypes between healthy human individuals. The method was immunoSEQ multiplex PCR; TCRdb's version includes in-frame clones alone and lacks a portion of them. The sample comprises about 300,000 clones, under 80% of which are singletons, and 10% to 13% rests with the top ten. Sequencing used memory CD4+ T cells sorted from blood. Subset described: CD45RA-negative fraction. The receptors come from a man aged 30 to 39 in good health.

A note on this clone: Other DNA sequences in the sample encode the same CDR3. CDR3 sequence: CASSPPSVRDTEAFF. CDR3 DNA: TGTGCCAGCTCACCACCGTCGGTCAGGGACACTGAAGCTTTCTTT. This sequence joins TRBV18 and TRBJ1-1; TRBD1 might be the D (5 bases). Germline loops: CDR1 KGHSH, CDR2 LQKENI. This CDR3 has 15 amino acids. Trimming stripped 0 bases from V and 3 bases from J, with 11 bases between.

In its sample, this clone was seen once. This chain uses TRBV29-1 with TRBJ2-5; D remains ambiguous. Between the trimmed V and J ends, which lost 8 bases and 5 bases, there was a span of 21 bases. Germline V lookup: CDR1 SQVTM, CDR2 ANQGSEA. This CDR3 contains 14 residues. The CDR3 loop is CSSRLGPTAETQYF. For the CDR3, the DNA is TGCAGCAGCCGTCTCGGCCCAACCGCGGAGACCCAGTACTTC.

Many counts were recorded for this clone. The chain has TRBV6-1 and TRBJ2-7; 11 bases match TRBD2. Germline trimming cut 4 bases from V and 3 bases from J; bases unmatched to any gene: 11. The CDR3 covers 17 residues. Germline CDR1 MNHNS, CDR2 SASEGT. CDR3 in amino acids: CASSGMISGRASYEQYF. CDR3 in DNA: TGTGCCAGCAGTGGGATGATTAGCGGGAGGGCCAGCTACGAGCAGTACTTC.

The chain couples TRBV29-1 to TRBJ1-2; tentatively, D is TRBD1 (6 bases). The CDR3 has 14 amino acids. The germline V gene encodes CDR1 SQVTM and CDR2 ANQGSEA. Trimming shortened V by 0 bases and J by 7 bases, and 15 bases separated the two germline ends. The chain's CDR3 is CSVEDTRTVAGYTF. The CDR3 DNA is TGCAGCGTTGAAGATACCAGGACAGTAGCTGGCTACACCTTC.